A single count supports the clone carrying this TCR beta chain. This table comes from immunoSEQ multiplex PCR, and its TCRdb copy is limited to in-frame clones, with some not included. The table records approximately 120,000 clones, about 90% of them present only once. The data were taken from a study of T cell responses to AZD1222 COVID-19 vaccine. The CDR3 spans 13 residues. CDR1 LNHDA and CDR2 SQIVND come from the germline V gene (reference sequence). V shed 7 bases and J shed 2 bases, with 11 bases lying between them. The clonotype comes from an adult in good health. The input for sequencing was peripheral blood, taken on day 0 of AZD1222 vaccination. The chain couples TRBV19 to TRBJ1-2, with unresolved D. CDR3 bases: TGTGCCAGTACCCCCGGAATCAACTATGGCTACACCTTC. Translated, it gives CASTPGINYGYTF.